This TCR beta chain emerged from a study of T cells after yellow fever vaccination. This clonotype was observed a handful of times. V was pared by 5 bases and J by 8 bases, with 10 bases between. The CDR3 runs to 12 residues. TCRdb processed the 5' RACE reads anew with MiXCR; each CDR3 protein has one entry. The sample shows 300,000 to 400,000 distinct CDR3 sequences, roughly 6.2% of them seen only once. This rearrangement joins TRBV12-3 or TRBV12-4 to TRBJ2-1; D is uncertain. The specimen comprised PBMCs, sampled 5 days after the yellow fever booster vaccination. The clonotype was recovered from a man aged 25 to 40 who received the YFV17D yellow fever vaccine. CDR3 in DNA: TGTGCCAGCAGTCCCCCCACCCATGAGCAGTTCTTC. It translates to CASSPPTHEQFF.